These 9 T cell receptor beta chains came from one sample sequenced in a study of tumor-infiltrating lymphocytes in primary liver carcinoma. Unsorted whole blood yielded blood RNA, and germline DNA was extracted as well. cDNA specific to TCR beta was made from about 0.45 ug of total RNA, with a constant-region primer employed for priming. Researchers made the TCR beta libraries by running three nested multiplex PCR rounds with slightly modified ARM-PCR. The first two PCR rounds used TRBV1-TRBV30 primers with a Cbeta primer, approximately 10 cycles each. TCRdb called the multiplex PCR reads again in MiXCR, with one record for every CDR3 protein. Among approximately 310,000 distinct CDR3 sequences listed, roughly 60% were seen once. Sequencing was done on a sample of peripheral blood. These receptors all stem from a man in his forties or fifties with primary liver carcinoma and hepatitis B virus infection.

The chain employs TRBV12-3 or TRBV12-4 and TRBJ2-7; 8 nucleotides agree with TRBD1. V lost 7 bases, J lost 2 bases, and 7 bases stayed unmatched. The CDR3 runs 14 residues. CDR3 sequence (DNA): TGTGCCAGCACCGCGGACAGGGCCCCCTACGAGCAGTACTTC. As protein: CASTADRAPYEQYF.

Of note for this clonotype: This may stem from a read error, because a much larger clone lies one nucleotide away. This sequence joins TRBV6-6 and TRBJ2-1; possible D gene TRBD2, 5 bases. The length of the CDR3 is 14 residues. The V gene's germline CDR1 is MNHNY and CDR2 SVGAGI (reference sequence). Trimming took off 1 base at V and 8 bases at J, with 12 bases between the two ends. The DNA for the CDR3 is TGTGCCAGCAGTTACTTTCGGGGTTGGGATGAGCAGTTCTTC. It translates to CASSYFRGWDEQFF.

A note on this clonotype: This may come from a read error, since a much larger clone is one base off. The chain recombines TRBV6-2 or TRBV6-3 with TRBJ1-1; tentatively, D is TRBD1 (5 bases). CDR1 and CDR2 from the germline V gene are MNHEY and SVGEGT. Trimming pared 11 bases from V and 7 bases from J, leaving 20 bases between. The CDR3 length is 13 residues. The CDR3 here is CACSPQGRIEAFF. DNA of the CDR3: TGTGCCTGCTCGCCGCAGGGTCGAATTGAAGCTTTCTTT.

This clonotype was detected once. A much larger clone is a single base away; this may be a read error. V is TRBV6-6 and J is TRBJ2-1; D is unclear. CDR3 length: 10 residues. The germline V gene has CDR1 MNHNY and CDR2 SVGAGI (reference sequence). V was trimmed by 8 bases and J by 5 bases, leaving 4 bases between them. In nucleotides, the CDR3 is TGTGCCAGCTGCCACAATGAGCAGTTCTTC. This codes for CASCHNEQFF.

Of note for this clonotype: This sequence may be a read error, since a much larger clone differs from it by one base. Lacking the conserved final phenylalanine or tryptophan, this CDR3 likely reflects a read error. The chain couples TRBV6-6 to TRBJ2-1; no reliable D call. Germline CDR1 is MNHNY and CDR2 is SVGAGI (reference sequence). This CDR3 is built from 11 residues. V was cut by 5 bases and J by 5 bases, with 4 bases left in between. For the CDR3, the DNA is TGTGCCAGCAGTAGGAACAATGAGCAGTTCATC. As protein: CASSRNNEQFI.

This clonotype was counted a few times. At one end the junction does not follow the germline gene, possibly because of a read error. This chain joins TRBV6-2 or TRBV6-3 and TRBJ2-1; D unclear. Germline assignment: CDR1 MNHEY and CDR2 SVGEGT. This CDR3 region has 14 residues. CDR3 DNA: TGTGCCAGCACCCGACCCTTAGTCAGCAATGAGCAGCTCTTC. Amino acids: CASTRPLVSNEQLF.

About this clonotype itself: A much bigger clone sits one base away, suggesting this may be a read error. The chain carries TRBV12-3 or TRBV12-4 and TRBJ1-2; 9 nucleotides align to TRBD1. The CDR3 length is 14 residues. The CDR3 protein is CTSSLSGQGYGYTF. The CDR3 DNA reads as TGTACCAGCAGTCTATCCGGACAGGGGTATGGCTACACCTTC.

As for this clonotype: A much larger clone differs by one base, so this may be a read error. Lacking the conserved final phenylalanine or tryptophan, this CDR3 likely reflects a read error. The chain uses TRBV29-1 and TRBJ2-7; TRBD1 is a possible D gene (6 bases). The V end lost 7 bases, the J end lost 2 bases, and 21 bases lay between the germline ends. The CDR3 covers 15 residues. Germline V gene lookup returns CDR1 SQVTM and CDR2 ANQGSEA. The CDR3 reads CSAWAGTSATYEQYS. The CDR3 coding sequence is TGCAGCGCTTGGGCTGGGACATCAGCGACCTACGAGCAGTACTCC.

J is TRBJ2-1 and V is TRBV29-1, with TRBD1 matching over 8 bases. In germline, CDR1 is SQVTM, CDR2 ANQGSEA. This CDR3 comprises 13 residues. This CDR3 is CSVPGQDDAEQFF. CDR3 nucleotides: TGCAGTGTTCCGGGACAGGACGATGCTGAGCAGTTCTTC.